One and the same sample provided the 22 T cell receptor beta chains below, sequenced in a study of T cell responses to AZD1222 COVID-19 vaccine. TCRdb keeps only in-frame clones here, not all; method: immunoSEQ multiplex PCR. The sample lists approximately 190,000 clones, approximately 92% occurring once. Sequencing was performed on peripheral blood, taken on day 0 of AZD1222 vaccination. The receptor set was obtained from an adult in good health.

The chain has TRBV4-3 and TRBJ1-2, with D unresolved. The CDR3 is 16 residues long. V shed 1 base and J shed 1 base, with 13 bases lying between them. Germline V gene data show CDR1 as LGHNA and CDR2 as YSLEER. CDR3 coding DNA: TGCGCCAGCAGCCAAGTTTCGGCACAACATAACTATGGCTACACCTTC. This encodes CASSQVSAQHNYGYTF.

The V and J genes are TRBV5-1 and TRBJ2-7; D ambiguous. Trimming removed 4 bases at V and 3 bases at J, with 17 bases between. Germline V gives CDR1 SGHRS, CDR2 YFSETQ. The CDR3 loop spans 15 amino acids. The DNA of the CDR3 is TGCGCCAGCAGCCCCCACGCCCCGCGAGACTACGAGCAGTACTTC. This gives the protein CASSPHAPRDYEQYF. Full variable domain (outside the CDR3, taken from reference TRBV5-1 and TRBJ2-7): KAGVTQTPRYLIKTRGQQVTLSCSPISGHRSVSWYQQTPGQGLQFLFEYFSETQRNKGNFPGRFSGRQFSNSRSEMNVSTLELGDSALYLCASSPHAPRDYEQYFGPGTRLTVT.

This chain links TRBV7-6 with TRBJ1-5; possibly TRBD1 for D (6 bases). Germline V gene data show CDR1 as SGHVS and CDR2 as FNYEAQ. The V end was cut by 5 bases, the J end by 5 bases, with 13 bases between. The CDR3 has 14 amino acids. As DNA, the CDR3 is TGTGCCAGCAGCAGAGGGGGGGTAGATCAGCCCCAGCATTTT. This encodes CASSRGGVDQPQHF.

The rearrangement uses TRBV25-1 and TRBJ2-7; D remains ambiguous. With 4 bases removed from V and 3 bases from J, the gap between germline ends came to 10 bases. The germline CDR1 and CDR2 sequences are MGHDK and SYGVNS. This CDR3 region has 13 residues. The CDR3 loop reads CASSAGNYYEQYF. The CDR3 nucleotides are TGTGCCAGCAGTGCTGGAAATTACTACGAGCAGTACTTC.

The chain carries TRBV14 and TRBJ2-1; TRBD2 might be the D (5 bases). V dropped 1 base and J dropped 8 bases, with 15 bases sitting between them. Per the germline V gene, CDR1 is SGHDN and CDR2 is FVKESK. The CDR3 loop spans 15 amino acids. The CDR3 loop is CASSQGRGLPHEQFF. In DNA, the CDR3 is TGTGCCAGCAGCCAAGGCCGCGGACTCCCCCATGAGCAGTTCTTC. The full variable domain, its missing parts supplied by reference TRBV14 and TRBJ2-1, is EAGVTQFPSHSVIEKGQTVTLRCDPISGHDNLYWYRRVMGKEIKFLLHFVKESKQDESGMPNNRFLAERTGGTYSTLKVQPAELEDSGVYFCASSQGRGLPHEQFFGPGTRLTVL.

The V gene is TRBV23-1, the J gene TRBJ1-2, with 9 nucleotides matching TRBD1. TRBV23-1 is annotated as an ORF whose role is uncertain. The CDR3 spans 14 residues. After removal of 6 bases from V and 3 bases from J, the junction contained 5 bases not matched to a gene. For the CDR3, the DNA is TGCGCCAGCAGACGGGACAGGGAGTACTATGGCTACACCTTC. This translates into CASRRDREYYGYTF.

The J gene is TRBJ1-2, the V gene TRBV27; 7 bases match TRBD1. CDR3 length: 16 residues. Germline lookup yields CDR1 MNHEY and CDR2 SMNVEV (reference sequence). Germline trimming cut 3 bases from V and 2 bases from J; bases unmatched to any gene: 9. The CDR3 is CASSFHRQGLNYGYTF. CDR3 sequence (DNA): TGTGCCAGCAGTTTCCACCGACAGGGACTAAACTATGGCTACACCTTC.

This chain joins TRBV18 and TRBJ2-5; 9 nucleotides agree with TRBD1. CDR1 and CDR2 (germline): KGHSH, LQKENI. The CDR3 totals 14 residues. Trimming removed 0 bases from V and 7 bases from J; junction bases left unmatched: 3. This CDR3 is CASSPPDRGVTQYF. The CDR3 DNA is TGTGCCAGCTCACCACCTGACAGGGGGGTGACCCAGTACTTC.

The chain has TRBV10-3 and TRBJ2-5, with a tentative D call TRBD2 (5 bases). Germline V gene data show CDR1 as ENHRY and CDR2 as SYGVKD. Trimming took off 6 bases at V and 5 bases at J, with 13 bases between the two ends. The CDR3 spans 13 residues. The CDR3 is CAIRGRPGETQYF. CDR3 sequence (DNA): TGTGCCATCAGGGGAAGACCGGGGGAGACCCAGTACTTC.

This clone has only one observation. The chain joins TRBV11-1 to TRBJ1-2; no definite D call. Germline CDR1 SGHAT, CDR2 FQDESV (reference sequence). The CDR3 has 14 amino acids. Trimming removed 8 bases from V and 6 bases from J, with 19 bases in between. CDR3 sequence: CASGKSVHSDGYTF. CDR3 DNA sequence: TGTGCCAGCGGCAAATCGGTCCATTCGGATGGCTACACCTTC. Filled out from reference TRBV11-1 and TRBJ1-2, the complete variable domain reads EAEVAQSPRYKITEKSQAVAFWCDPISGHATLYWYRQILGQGPELLVQFQDESVVDDSQLPKDRFSAERLKGVDSTLKIQPAELGDSAMYLCASGKSVHSDGYTFGSGTRLTVV.

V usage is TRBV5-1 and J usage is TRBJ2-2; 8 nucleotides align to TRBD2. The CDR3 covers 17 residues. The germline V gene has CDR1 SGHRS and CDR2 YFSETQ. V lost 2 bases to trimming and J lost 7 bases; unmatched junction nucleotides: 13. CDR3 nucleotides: TGCGCCAGCAGCTTAGGACCTGGGACTAGGGGTTTCGGGGAGCTGTTTTTT. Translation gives CASSLGPGTRGFGELFF. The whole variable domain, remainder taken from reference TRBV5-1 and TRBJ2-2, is KAGVTQTPRYLIKTRGQQVTLSCSPISGHRSVSWYQQTPGQGLQFLFEYFSETQRNKGNFPGRFSGRQFSNSRSEMNVSTLELGDSALYLCASSLGPGTRGFGELFFGEGSRLTVL.

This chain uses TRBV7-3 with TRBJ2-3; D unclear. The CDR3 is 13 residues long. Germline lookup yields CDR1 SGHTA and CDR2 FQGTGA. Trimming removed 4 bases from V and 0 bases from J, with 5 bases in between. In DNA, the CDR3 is TGTGCCAGCAGCTCGTCTAGCACAGATACGCAGTATTTT. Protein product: CASSSSSTDTQYF.

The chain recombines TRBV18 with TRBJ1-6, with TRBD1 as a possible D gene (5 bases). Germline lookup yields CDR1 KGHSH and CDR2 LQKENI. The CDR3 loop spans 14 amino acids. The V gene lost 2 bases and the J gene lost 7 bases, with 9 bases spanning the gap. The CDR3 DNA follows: TGTGCCAGCTCACCAGGGGGAGCGAATTCACCCCTCCACTTT. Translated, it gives CASSPGGANSPLHF.

CDR3 region: CASSLCERATTNEELFF. Written as DNA, the CDR3 is TGTGCCAGCAGCCTCTGCGAGAGGGCCACAACTAATGAAGAACTGTTTTTT. The gene calls are TRBV21-1 and TRBJ1-4. TRBV21-1 is a pseudogene locus. The CDR3 runs 17 residues.

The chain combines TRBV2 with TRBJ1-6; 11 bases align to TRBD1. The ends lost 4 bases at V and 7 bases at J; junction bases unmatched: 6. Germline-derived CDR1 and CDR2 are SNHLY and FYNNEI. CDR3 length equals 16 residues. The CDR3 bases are TGTGCCAGCAGTGCTATGGGACAGGGGGTAAATTCACCCCTCCACTTT. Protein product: CASSAMGQGVNSPLHF.

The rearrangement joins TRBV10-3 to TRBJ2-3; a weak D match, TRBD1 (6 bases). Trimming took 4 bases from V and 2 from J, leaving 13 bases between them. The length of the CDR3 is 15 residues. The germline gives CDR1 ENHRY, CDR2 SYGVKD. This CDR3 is CAISAPQGSTDTQYF. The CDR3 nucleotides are TGTGCCATCAGTGCACCACAGGGATCCACAGATACGCAGTATTTT.

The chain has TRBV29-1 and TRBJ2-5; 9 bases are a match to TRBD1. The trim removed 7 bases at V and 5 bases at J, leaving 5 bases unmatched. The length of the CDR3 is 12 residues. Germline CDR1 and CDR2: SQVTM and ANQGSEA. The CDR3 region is CSASGQGETQYF. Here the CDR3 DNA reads TGCAGCGCCTCGGGACAGGGTGAGACCCAGTACTTC.

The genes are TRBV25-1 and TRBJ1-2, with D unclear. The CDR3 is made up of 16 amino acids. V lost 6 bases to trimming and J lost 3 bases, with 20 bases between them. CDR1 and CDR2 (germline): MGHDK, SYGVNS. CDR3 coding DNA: TGTGCCAGCAGACTACTAGACGCGACCTTATACTATGGCTACACCTTC. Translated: CASRLLDATLYYGYTF.

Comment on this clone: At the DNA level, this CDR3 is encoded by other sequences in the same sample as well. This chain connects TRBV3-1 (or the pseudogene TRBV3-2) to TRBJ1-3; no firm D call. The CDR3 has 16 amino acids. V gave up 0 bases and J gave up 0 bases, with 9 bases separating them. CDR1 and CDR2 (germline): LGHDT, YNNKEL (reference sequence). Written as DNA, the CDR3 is TGTGCCAGCAGCCAAGATAGAGTACTCTCTGGAAACACCATATATTTT. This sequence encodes CASSQDRVLSGNTIYF.

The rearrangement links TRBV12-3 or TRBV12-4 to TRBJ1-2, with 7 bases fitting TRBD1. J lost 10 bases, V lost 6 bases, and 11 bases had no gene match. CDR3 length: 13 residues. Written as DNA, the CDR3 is TGTGCCAGCAGCCTTGTTGGGACAGCTGTCTACACCTTC. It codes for CASSLVGTAVYTF.

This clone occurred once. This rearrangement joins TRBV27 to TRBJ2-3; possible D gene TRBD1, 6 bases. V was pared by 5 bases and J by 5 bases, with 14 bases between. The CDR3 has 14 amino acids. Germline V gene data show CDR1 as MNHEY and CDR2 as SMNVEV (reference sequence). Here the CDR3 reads CASSATGWQDTQYF. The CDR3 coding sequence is TGTGCCAGCAGTGCCACAGGGTGGCAAGATACGCAGTATTTT.

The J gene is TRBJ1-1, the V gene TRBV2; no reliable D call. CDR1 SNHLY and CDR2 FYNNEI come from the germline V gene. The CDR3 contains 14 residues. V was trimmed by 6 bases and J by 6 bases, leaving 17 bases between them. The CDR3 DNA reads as TGTGCCAGCAGGGGGAACAAGGGATGGGCTGAAGCTTTCTTT. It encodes CASRGNKGWAEAFF.